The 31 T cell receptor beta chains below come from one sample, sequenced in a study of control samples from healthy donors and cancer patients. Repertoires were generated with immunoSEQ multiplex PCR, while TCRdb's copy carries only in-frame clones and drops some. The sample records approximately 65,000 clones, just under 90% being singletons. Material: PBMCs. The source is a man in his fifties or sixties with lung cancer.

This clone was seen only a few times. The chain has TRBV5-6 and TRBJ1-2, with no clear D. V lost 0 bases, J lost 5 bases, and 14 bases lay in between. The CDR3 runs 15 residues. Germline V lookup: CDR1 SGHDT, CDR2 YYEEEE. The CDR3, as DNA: TGTGCCAGCAGCTTGGCAACGGAGGGTGGATATGGCTACACCTTC. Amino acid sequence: CASSLATEGGYGYTF.

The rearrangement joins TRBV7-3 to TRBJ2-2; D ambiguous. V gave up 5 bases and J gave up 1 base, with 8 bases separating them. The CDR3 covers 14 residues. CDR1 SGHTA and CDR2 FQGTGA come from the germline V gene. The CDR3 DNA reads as TGTGCCAGCAGCCAAATACTGAACACCGGGGAGCTGTTTTTT. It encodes CASSQILNTGELFF.

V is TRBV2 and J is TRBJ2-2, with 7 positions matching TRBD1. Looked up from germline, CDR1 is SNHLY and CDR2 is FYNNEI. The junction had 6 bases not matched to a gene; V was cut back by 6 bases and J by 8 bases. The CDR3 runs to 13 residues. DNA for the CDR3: TGTGCCAGCAGGGGACAGCCCACAGGGGAGCTGTTTTTT. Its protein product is CASRGQPTGELFF.

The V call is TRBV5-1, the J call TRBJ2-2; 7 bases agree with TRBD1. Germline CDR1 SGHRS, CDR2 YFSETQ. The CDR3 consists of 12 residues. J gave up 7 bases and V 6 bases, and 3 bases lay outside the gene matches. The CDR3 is CASNRGVGELFF. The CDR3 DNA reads TGCGCCAGCAACAGGGGAGTCGGGGAGCTGTTTTTT.

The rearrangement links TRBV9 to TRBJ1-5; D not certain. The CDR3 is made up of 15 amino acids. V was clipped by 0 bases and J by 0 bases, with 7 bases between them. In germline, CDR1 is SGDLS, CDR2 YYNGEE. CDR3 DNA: TGTGCCAGCAGCGTAGAGGGCAATAGCAATCAGCCCCAGCATTTT. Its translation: CASSVEGNSNQPQHF.

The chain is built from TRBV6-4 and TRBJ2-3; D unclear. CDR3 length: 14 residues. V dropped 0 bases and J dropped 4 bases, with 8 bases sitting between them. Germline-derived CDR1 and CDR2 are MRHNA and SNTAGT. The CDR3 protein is CASSDSYLSDTQYF. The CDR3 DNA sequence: TGTGCCAGCAGTGACTCTTATCTCTCAGATACGCAGTATTTT.

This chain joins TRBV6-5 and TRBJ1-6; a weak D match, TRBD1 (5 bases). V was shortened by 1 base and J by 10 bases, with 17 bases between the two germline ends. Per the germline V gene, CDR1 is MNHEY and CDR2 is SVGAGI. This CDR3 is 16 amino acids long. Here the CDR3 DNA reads TGTGCCAGCAGTTACTTCGGGATTCAGGGAGAATCACCCCTCCACTTT. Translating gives CASSYFGIQGESPLHF.

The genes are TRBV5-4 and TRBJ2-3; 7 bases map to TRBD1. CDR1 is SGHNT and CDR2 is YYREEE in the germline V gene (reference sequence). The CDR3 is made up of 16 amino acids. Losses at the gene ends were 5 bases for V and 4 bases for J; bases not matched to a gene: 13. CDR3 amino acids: CASSSTAGTASDTQYF. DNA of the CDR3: TGTGCCAGCAGTTCTACAGCCGGGACAGCTTCAGATACGCAGTATTTT.

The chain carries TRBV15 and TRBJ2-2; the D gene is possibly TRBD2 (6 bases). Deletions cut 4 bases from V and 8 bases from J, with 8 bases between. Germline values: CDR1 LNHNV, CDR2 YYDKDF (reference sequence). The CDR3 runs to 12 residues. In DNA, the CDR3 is TGTGCCACCAGCATGGGGAGGGGGGAGCTGTTTTTT. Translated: CATSMGRGELFF.

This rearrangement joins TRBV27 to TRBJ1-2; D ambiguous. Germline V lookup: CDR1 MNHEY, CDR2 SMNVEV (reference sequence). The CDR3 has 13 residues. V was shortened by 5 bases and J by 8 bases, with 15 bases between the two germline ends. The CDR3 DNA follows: TGTGCCAGCAGTCCGACCTCCACGAGGGGCTACACCTTC. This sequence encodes CASSPTSTRGYTF.

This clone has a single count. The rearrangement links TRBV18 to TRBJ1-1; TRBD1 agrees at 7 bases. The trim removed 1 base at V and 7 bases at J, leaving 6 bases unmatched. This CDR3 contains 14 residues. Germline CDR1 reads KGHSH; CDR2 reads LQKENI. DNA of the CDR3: TGTGCCAGCTCACCACGACAGGGAACAGATGAAGCTTTCTTT. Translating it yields CASSPRQGTDEAFF.

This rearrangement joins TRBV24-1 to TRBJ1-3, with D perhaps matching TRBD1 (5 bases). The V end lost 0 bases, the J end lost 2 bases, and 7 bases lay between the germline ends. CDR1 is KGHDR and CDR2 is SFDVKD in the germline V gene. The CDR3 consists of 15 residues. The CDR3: CATSDLNRTGNTIYF. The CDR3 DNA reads TGTGCCACCAGTGATTTGAACAGGACTGGAAACACCATATATTTT.

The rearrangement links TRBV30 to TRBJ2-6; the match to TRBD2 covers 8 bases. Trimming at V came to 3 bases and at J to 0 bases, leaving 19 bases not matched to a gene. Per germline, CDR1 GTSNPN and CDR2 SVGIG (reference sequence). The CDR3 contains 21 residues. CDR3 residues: CAWSGRGSPGQPFSGANVLTF. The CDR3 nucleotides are TGTGCCTGGAGCGGGAGGGGGAGCCCGGGACAACCTTTCTCTGGGGCCAACGTCCTGACTTTC.

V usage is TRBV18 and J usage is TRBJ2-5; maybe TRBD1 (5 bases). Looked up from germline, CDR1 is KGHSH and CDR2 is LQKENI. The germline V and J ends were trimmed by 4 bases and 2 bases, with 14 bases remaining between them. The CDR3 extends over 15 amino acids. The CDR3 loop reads CASSQARQNQETQYF. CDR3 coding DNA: TGTGCCAGCTCACAGGCCCGACAGAATCAAGAGACCCAGTACTTC. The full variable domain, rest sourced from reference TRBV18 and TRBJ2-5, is NAGVMQNPRHLVRRRGQEARLRCSPMKGHSHVYWYRQLPEEGLKFMVYLQKENIIDESGMPKERFSAEFPKEGPSILRIQQVVRGDSAAYFCASSQARQNQETQYFGPGTRLLVL.

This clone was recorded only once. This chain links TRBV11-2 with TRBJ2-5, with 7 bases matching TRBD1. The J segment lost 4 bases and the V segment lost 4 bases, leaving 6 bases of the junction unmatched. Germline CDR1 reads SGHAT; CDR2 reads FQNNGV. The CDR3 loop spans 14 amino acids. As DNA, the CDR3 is TGTGCCAGCAGCTCGACAGGGTTTAGAGAGACCCAGTACTTC. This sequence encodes CASSSTGFRETQYF.

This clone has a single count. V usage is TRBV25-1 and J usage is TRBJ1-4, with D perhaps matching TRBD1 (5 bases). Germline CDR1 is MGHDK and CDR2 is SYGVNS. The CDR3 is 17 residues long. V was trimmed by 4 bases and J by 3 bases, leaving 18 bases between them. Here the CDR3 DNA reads TGTGCCAGCAGTGTTATGAGTAAGGGGAAGTCTAATGAAAAACTGTTTTTT. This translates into CASSVMSKGKSNEKLFF. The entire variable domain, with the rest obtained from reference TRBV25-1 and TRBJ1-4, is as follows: EADIYQTPRYLVIGTGKKITLECSQTMGHDKMYWYQQDPGMELHLIHYSYGVNSTEKGDLSSESTVSRIRTEHFPLTLESARPSHTSQYLCASSVMSKGKSNEKLFFGSGTQLSVL.

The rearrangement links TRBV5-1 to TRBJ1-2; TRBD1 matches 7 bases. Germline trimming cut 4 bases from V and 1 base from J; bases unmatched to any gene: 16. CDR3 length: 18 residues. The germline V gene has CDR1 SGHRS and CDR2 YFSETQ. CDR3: CASSQGDFLVGFNYGYTF. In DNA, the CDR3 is TGCGCCAGCAGCCAGGGGGACTTCCTTGTAGGATTTAACTATGGCTACACCTTC.

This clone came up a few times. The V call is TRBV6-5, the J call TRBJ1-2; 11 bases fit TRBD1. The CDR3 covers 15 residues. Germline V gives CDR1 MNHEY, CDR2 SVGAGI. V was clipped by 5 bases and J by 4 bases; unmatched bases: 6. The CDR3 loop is CASSLGQGVAYGYTF. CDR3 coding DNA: TGTGCCAGCAGTCTGGGACAGGGGGTGGCCTATGGCTACACCTTC.

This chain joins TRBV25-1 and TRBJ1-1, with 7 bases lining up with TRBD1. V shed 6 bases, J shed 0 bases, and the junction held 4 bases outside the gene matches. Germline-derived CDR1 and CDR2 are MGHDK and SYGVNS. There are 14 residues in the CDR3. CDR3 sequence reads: CASREGQMNTEAFF. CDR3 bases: TGTGCCAGCAGAGAGGGACAGATGAACACTGAAGCTTTCTTT.

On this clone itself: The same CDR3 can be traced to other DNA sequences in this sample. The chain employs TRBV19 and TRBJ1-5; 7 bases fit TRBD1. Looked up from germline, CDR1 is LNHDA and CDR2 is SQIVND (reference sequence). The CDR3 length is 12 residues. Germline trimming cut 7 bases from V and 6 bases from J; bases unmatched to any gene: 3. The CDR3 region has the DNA TGTGCCAGTACCCAGGGGGTTCAGCCCCAGCATTTT. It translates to CASTQGVQPQHF.

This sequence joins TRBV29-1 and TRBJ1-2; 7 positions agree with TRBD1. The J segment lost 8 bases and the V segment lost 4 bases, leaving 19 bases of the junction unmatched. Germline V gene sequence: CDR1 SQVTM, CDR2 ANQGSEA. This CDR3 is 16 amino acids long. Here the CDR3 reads CSVVDGRGEGARGYTF. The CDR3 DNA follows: TGCAGCGTTGTGGACGGTAGGGGGGAGGGGGCGAGAGGCTACACCTTC.

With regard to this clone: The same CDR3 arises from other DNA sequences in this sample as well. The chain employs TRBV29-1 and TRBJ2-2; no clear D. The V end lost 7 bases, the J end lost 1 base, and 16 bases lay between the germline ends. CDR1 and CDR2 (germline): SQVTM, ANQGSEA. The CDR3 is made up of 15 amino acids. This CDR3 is CSGQFSFKNTGELFF. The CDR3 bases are TGCAGCGGCCAATTCTCGTTCAAGAACACCGGGGAGCTGTTTTTT.

CDR3 residues: CASGLGSGTQYF. As DNA, the CDR3 is TGTGCTAGTGGTTTGGGGTCAGGTACGCAGTATTTT. V gene TRBV12-5 combines with J gene TRBJ2-3; no clear D. The CDR3 spans 12 residues. CDR1 and CDR2 from the germline V gene are LGHNT and FRNRAP. Trimming removed 1 base at V and 8 bases at J, with 7 bases between.

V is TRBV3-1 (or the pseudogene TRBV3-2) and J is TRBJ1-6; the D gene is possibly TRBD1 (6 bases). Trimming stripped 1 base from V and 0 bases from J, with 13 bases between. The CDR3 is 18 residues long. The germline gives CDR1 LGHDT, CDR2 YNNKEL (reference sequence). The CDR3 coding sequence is TGTGCCAGCAGCCAAGGGACAGTTTGGAGCTCCTATAATTCACCCCTCCACTTT. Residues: CASSQGTVWSSYNSPLHF.

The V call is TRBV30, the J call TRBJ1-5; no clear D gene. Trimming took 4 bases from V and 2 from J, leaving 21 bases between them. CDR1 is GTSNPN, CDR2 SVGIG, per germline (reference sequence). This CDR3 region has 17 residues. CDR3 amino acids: CAWTPSWADPGNQPQHF. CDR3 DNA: TGTGCCTGGACTCCATCTTGGGCAGACCCTGGCAATCAGCCCCAGCATTTT.

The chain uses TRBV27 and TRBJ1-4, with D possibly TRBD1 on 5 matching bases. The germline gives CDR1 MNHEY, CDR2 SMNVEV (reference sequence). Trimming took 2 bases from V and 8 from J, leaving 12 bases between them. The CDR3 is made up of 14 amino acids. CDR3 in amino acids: CASSLRHQGEKLFF. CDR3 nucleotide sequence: TGTGCCAGCAGTTTAAGACATCAGGGAGAAAAACTGTTTTTT.

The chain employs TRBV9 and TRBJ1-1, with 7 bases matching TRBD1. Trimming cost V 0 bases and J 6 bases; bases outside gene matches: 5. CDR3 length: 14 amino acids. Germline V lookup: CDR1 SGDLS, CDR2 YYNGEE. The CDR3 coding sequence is TGTGCCAGCAGCGTAGCTTCAGGGGGTTCTGAAGCTTTCTTT. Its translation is CASSVASGGSEAFF.

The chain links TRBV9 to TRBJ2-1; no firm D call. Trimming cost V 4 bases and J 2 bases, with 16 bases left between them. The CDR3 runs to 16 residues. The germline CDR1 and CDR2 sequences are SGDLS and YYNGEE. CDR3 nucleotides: TGTGCCAGCAGCTCCCGATTTGGAATGACCTACAATGAGCAGTTCTTC. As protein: CASSSRFGMTYNEQFF.

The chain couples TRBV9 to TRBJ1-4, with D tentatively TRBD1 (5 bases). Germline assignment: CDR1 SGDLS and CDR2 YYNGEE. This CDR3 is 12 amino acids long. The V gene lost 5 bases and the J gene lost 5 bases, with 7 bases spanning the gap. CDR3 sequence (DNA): TGTGCCAGCAGTGGGGGAAATGAAAAACTGTTTTTT. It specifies CASSGGNEKLFF.

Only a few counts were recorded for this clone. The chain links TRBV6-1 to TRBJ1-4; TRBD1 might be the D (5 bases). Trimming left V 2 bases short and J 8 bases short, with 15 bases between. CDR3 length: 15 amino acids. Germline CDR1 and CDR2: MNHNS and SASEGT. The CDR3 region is CASSESPGSGEKLFF. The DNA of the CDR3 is TGTGCCAGCAGTGAATCCCCAGGGAGTGGAGAAAAACTGTTTTTT.

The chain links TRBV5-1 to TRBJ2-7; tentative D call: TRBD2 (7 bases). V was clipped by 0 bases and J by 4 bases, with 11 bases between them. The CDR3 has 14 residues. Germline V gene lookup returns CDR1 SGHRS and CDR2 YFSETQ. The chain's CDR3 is CASSLEQGGYEQYV. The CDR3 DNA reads TGCGCCAGCAGCTTGGAACAGGGAGGGTACGAGCAGTACGTC.